This is a list of T cell receptor beta chains from one sample in a study of blood T cell repertoires in COVID-19. Sequencing used immunoSEQ multiplex PCR; TCRdb keeps in-frame clones, though not all of them. The sample carries 190,000 or so clones, approximately 90% recorded once. The specimen was peripheral blood. These receptors were obtained from a woman aged 25 to 39 with active or convalescent COVID-19. CDR3s include the opening cysteine and the closing phenylalanine or tryptophan.

J gene: TRBJ1-2; V gene: TRBV24-1; CDR3 protein: CATSPNPVNYGYTF
J gene: TRBJ1-2; V gene: TRBV28; CDR3 protein: CASSPGQQYGYTF
J gene: TRBJ2-2; V gene: TRBV9; CDR3 protein: CASSTHRGGDTGELFF
J gene: TRBJ1-1; V gene: TRBV10-2; CDR3 protein: CASEGGEHTEAFF
J gene: TRBJ2-1; V gene: TRBV25-1; CDR3 protein: CASSEDRGIHEQFF
J gene: TRBJ2-1; V gene: TRBV7-2; CDR3 protein: CASSPRSTVENEQFF
J gene: TRBJ1-2; V gene: TRBV3-1/TRBV3-2; CDR3 protein: CASSQAIQGEAGGYTF
J gene: TRBJ1-2; V gene: TRBV5-4; CDR3 protein: CASSPGTGYYGYTF
J gene: TRBJ1-5; V gene: TRBV19; CDR3 protein: CASRKGQYSNQPQHF
J gene: TRBJ1-5; V gene: TRBV6-2/TRBV6-3; CDR3 protein: CASSYSGGRVQPQHF
J gene: TRBJ2-5; V gene: TRBV28; CDR3 protein: CASSSSSFTGEQETQYF
J gene: TRBJ1-5; V gene: TRBV7-9; CDR3 protein: CASSSVTRGGQPQHF
J gene: TRBJ1-3; V gene: TRBV5-1; CDR3 protein: CASSSGQQVYGNTIYF
J gene: TRBJ1-1; V gene: TRBV30; CDR3 protein: CAWSVGHNTEAFF
J gene: TRBJ1-1; V gene: TRBV10-3; CDR3 protein: CAISEWRGDWDTEAFF
J gene: TRBJ1-1; V gene: TRBV6-5; CDR3 protein: CASSYYRETEAFF
J gene: TRBJ2-5; V gene: TRBV4-1; CDR3 protein: CASSQDRTDTQETQYF
J gene: TRBJ1-6; V gene: TRBV5-4; CDR3 protein: CASSPGQGRGSPLHF
J gene: TRBJ1-5; V gene: TRBV6-1; CDR3 protein: CASSEGQANQPQHF
J gene: TRBJ2-7; V gene: TRBV10-3; CDR3 protein: CAISEMGQEYEQYF
J gene: TRBJ1-1; V gene: TRBV3-1/TRBV3-2; CDR3 protein: CASRIPGNTEAFF
J gene: TRBJ2-4; V gene: TRBV6-5; CDR3 protein: CASSSGTGGGKNIQYF
J gene: TRBJ2-1; V gene: TRBV10-1; CDR3 protein: CASSGTSWKPNEQFF
J gene: TRBJ1-2; V gene: TRBV6-5; CDR3 protein: CASGTTSNYGYTF
J gene: TRBJ2-7; V gene: TRBV28; CDR3 protein: CASSLSPGAGSSYEQYF
J gene: TRBJ1-6; V gene: TRBV30; CDR3 protein: CAWSKGVYNSPLHF
J gene: TRBJ1-4; V gene: TRBV24-1; CDR3 protein: CAINAILEKLFF
J gene: TRBJ2-7; V gene: TRBV5-1; CDR3 protein: CASSLDGQNPYEQYF
J gene: TRBJ1-2; V gene: TRBV19; CDR3 protein: CASSPDKNYGYTF
J gene: TRBJ1-4; V gene: TRBV9; CDR3 protein: CASSVEGEREKLFF
J gene: TRBJ2-7; V gene: TRBV5-5; CDR3 protein: CASNLQASLSYEQYF
J gene: TRBJ1-4; V gene: TRBV30; CDR3 protein: CAWSGGQGPAANEKLFF
J gene: TRBJ2-5; V gene: TRBV11-3; CDR3 protein: CASSSLRGETQYF
J gene: TRBJ2-5; V gene: TRBV6-6; CDR3 protein: CASSQAETQYF